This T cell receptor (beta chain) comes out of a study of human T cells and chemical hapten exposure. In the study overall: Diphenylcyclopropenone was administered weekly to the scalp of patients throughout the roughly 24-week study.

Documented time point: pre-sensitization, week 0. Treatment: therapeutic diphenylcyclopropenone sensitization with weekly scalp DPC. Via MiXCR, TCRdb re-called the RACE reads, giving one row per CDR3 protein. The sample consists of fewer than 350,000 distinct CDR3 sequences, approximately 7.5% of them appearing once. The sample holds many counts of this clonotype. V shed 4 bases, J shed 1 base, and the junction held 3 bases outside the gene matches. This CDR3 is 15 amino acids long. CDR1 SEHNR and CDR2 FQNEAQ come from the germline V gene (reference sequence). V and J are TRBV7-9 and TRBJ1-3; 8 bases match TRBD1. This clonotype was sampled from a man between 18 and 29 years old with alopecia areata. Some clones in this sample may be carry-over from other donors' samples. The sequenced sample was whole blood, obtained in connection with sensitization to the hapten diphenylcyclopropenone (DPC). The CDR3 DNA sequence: TGTGCCAGCAGCTCGGACAGGGCATCTGGAAACACCATATATTTT. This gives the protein CASSSDRASGNTIYF. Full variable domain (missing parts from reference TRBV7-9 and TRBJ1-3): DTGVSQNPRHKITKRGQNVTFRCDPISEHNRLYWYRQTLGQGPEFLTYFQNEAQLEKSRLLSDRFSAERPKGSFSTLEIQRTEQGDSAMYLCASSSDRASGNTIYFGEGSWLTVV.